This T cell receptor beta chain is from a study of T cells in Graves' hyperthyroidism and ophthalmopathy (dated by TCRdb to about 2019). Turning to the overall study: Peripheral blood samples were taken at initial diagnosis, before any treatment was given. To identify distinguishing TCR V-J signatures, a discovery cohort of roughly 100 patients was used, comprising some 45 with Graves' ophthalmopathy and some 60 with stable Graves' hyperthyroidism. Prospective prediction of ophthalmopathy was tested in an independent validation cohort of some 19 hyperthyroidism patients and 15 to 17 patients who later progressed to ophthalmopathy. The 95 to 100 discovery patients were randomly divided into training and test sets at a 7:3 ratio. In addition, the study compared T-cell repertoires in thyroid tissue and in blood from about 6 Graves' hyperthyroidism patients. Once sampling was done, hyperthyroidism patients were given methimazole at a starting dose of 30 mg daily, whereas ophthalmopathy patients were given high-dose intravenous methylprednisolone. TCR Vbeta CDR3 sequencing of 130 to 150 peripheral blood samples (approximately 44 ophthalmopathy, under 80 hyperthyroidism and approximately 17 progressor patients) is reported in the paper. Results the study describes overall, beyond this receptor: Most expanded thyroid clonotypes (frequency above 0.001) were also detected in blood, suggesting blood repertoires may reflect thyroid immune responses. In validation, progression to ophthalmopathy was predicted by the model with almost 71% sensitivity and 72% to 80% specificity, a median of about 6.4 months before onset. No statistical method was used to fix the sample size in advance, and group allocation was not hidden from the investigators. A model built on a 13 V-J signature distinguished ophthalmopathy from stable hyperthyroidism, reaching roughly 88% sensitivity and approximately 83% specificity in cross-validation and 80%/75% in testing.

The table lists this clonotype with many counts. Its antigen is unknown. Base quality data are lacking; no much larger clone is found one base away. Stable Graves' hyperthyroidism was defined as the absence of progression to ophthalmopathy over 18 months of follow-up. Hyperthyroidism patients were newly diagnosed, with disease duration under 2 months, and aged 18 to 65 years. Exclusion was applied to patients with uncontrolled infections, other autoimmune diseases, pregnancy or lactation. Diagnoses relied on clinical symptoms, serum thyroxine and TRAb, thyroid ultrasound and orbital computed tomography. PBMCs were separated from 10 ml of fresh peripheral blood using Ficoll-Paque density gradient centrifugation. Trizol reagent was used to extract total RNA, and RNA quality was then checked on an Agilent 2100 Bioanalyzer. The CDR1 and CDR2 encoded by the germline V gene are SGHAT and FQNNGV. Relative to germline, V is missing 5 bases and J is missing 3 bases, with 7 bases of the junction outside any gene match. Including cysteine and phenylalanine, the CDR3 has 15 amino acids. The retained sequence is limited to the CDR3, 45 bases, with the frame set at the first base.

Amplification of TCR beta CDR3 regions was carried out from RNA transcripts. A first-round RT-PCR of the TCR CDR3 used the HTBI primer set with the Qiagen OneStep RT-PCR kit. Libraries were constructed in a second round of multiplex PCR, after which size selection and purification were carried out. Sequencing of the libraries was done on an Illumina HiSeq2000 using paired-end 100 bp reads. The paper's data handling went like this. SOAPnuke was used to process the raw data, removing reads that contained adapters or uncalled bases, had a mean Phred below 15, or lacked an exact match to the constant primer or identifier. High-quality paired reads were merged with COPE v1.2.5, and unique nucleotide sequences were defined as clonotypes. MiTCR v1.1 was used to align the clonotypes against IMGT TRBV, TRBD and TRBJ reference segments. The analysis was restricted to V-J combinations with a frequency above 0.0001, which together covered just over 99% of the repertoires. A TCS score was defined as the ratio between F50 (clonal expansion) and ExV (chaos), using BLOSUM62-based TCRdist between CDR3 peptides within each V-J. Welch's t-statistics and random forest reduced roughly 500 V-J features to about 12, which were used in a naive Bayes classifier (R e1071). TCRdb trimmed public reads at Q25 via fastp, called clones via MiXCR and kept in-frame beta chains. Each entry merges the rows of one CDR3 protein and shows their most common DNA and genes. The V and J calls follow TCRdb's processing rather than the paper's. This sample gives some 760,000 distinct CDR3 sequences in total; 14% of them show up just once. The ten largest clones capture about a tenth of the sample.

This TCR was recovered from a woman aged 18-35 years with Graves' hyperthyroidism. The rearrangement joined TRBV11-2 to TRBJ1-2, with 9 bases in between that match TRBD1. The material sequenced was blood. The nucleotide sequence is TGTGCCAGCAGCCAGAACAGGGGGCTTCACTATGGCTACACCTTC. It codes for CASSQNRGLHYGYTF. Here the CDR3 is joined to the reference TRBV11-2 and TRBJ1-2 genes, and the full variable domain is: EAGVAQSPRYKIIEKRQSVAFWCNPISGHATLYWYQQILGQGPKLLIQFQNNGVVDDSQLPKDRFSAERLKGVDSTLKIQPAKLEDSAVYLCASSQNRGLHYGYTFGSGTRLTVV.